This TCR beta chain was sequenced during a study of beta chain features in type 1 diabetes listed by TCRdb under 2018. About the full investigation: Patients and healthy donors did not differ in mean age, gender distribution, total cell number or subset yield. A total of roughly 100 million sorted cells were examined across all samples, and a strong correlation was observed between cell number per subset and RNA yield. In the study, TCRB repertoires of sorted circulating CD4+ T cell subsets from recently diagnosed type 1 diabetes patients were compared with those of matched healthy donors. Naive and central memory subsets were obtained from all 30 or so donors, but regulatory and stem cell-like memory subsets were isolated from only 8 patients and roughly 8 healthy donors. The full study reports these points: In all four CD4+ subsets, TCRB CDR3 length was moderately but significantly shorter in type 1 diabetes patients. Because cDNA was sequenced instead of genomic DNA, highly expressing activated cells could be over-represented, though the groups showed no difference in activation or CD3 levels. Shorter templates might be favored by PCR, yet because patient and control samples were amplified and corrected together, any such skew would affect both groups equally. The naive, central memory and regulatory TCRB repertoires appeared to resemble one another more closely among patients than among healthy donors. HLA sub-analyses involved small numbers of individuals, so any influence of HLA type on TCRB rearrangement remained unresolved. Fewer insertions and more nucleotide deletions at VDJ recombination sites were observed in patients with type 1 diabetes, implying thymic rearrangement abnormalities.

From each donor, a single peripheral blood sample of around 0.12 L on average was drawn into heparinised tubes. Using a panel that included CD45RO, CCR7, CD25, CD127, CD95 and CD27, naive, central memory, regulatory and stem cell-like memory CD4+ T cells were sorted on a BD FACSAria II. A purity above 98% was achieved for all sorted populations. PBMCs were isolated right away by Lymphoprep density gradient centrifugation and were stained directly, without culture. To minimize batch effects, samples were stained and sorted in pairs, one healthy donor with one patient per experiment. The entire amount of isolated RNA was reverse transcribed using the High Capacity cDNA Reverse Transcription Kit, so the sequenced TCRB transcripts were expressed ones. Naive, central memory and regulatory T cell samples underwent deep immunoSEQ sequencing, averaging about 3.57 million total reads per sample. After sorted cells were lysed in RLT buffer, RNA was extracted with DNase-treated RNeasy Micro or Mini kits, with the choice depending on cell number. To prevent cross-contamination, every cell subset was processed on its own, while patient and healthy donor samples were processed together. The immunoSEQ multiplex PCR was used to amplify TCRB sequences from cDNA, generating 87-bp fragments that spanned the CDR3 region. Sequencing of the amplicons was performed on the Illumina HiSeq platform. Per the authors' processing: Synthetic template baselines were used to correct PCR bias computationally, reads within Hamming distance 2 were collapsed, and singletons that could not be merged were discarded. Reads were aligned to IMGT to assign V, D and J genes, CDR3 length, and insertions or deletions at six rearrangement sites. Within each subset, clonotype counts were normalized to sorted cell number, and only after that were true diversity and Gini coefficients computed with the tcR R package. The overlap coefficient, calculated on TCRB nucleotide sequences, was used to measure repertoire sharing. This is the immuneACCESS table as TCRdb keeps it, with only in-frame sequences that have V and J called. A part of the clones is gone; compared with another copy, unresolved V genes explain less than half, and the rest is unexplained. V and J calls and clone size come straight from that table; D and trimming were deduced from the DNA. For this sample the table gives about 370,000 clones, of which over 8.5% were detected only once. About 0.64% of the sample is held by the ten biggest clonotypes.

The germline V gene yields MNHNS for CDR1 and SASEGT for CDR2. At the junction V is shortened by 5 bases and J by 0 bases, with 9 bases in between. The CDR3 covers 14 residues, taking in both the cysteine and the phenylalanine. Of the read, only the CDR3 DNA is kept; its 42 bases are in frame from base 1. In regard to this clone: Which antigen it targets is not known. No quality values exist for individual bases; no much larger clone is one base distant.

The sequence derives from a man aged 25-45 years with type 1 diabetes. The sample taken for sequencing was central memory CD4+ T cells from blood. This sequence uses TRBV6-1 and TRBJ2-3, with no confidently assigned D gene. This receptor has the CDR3 CASSRVASTDTQYF. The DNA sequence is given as TGTGCCAGCAGTAGGGTGGCTAGCACAGATACGCAGTATTTT.